What follows is one T cell receptor (beta chain) and its context. What it recognizes is unknown. The study drew donors from healthy Caucasian individuals in Russia aged roughly 6 to 90. V lost 4 bases, J lost 0 bases, and 5 bases lay in between. CDR1 is SGDLS, CDR2 YYNGEE, per germline. The CDR3 length is 13 residues. The data are from a study of blood T cells in healthy people across ages. The study's findings and limits: TCR beta diversity per million T cells fell roughly linearly with age. Higher diversity and more naive CD4+ cells were features of long-lived donors, compared to aged donors.

Next came a second PCR, run for about 6 to 11 cycles, which used a sample-barcoded 5' primer along with a J-beta primer mix. One entry per CDR3 protein results from TCRdb running MiXCR on the 5' RACE reads. The sample has 600,000 to 800,000 distinct CDR3 sequences; roughly 21% are singletons. The source material was blood. This chain links TRBV9 with TRBJ2-1; D is unresolved. This TCR came from a man aged 65 to 79 in good health. The CDR3 nucleotides read TGTGCCAGCAGCTCTCACTCCTACAATGAGCAGTTCTTC. As protein: CASSSHSYNEQFF. Filled out from reference TRBV9 and TRBJ2-1, the complete variable domain reads DSGVTQTPKHLITATGQRVTLRCSPRSGDLSVYWYQQSLDQGLQFLIQYYNGEERAKGNILERFSAQQFPDLHSELNLSSLELGDSALYFCASSSHSYNEQFFGPGTRLTVL.